This entry lists 26 T cell receptor beta chains sequenced from one sample in a study of blood T cell repertoires in COVID-19. The data were produced by immunoSEQ multiplex PCR, yet TCRdb's version contains in-frame clones alone and is incomplete. Of around 250,000 clones detected, around 93% appear once; the ten largest clones hold 2.5% to 3%. What was sequenced was PBMCs or T cells enriched from blood (not recorded which). These receptors all stem from a middle-aged man who had been exposed to COVID-19.

The rearrangement links TRBV7-3 to TRBJ1-1; a possible D gene is TRBD1 (6 bases). The CDR3 has 13 residues. Deletions cut 3 bases from V and 6 bases from J, with 11 bases between. Germline CDR1 reads SGHTA; CDR2 reads FQGTGA. The CDR3 is CASSLGAWAEAFF. Here the CDR3 DNA reads TGTGCCAGCAGCTTGGGGGCTTGGGCTGAAGCTTTCTTT.

The rearrangement joins TRBV6-5 to TRBJ2-1; D unresolved. The CDR3 is 15 amino acids. Trimming pared 2 bases from V and 1 base from J, leaving 9 bases between. Per the germline V gene, CDR1 is MNHEY and CDR2 is SVGAGI. The CDR3 DNA follows: TGTGCCAGCAGTTACACTTCTACTTCCTACAATGAGCAGTTCTTC. This codes for CASSYTSTSYNEQFF.

The V and J genes are TRBV6-5 and TRBJ1-2; D perhaps matches TRBD1 (6 bases). The CDR3 runs 12 residues. Trimming removed 4 bases at V and 5 bases at J, with 8 bases between. From germline, CDR1 is MNHEY and CDR2 SVGAGI. CDR3 DNA sequence: TGTGCCAGCAGTTCTCAGGGGTATGGCTACACCTTC. Amino acids: CASSSQGYGYTF.

This clone occurred once. The gene calls are TRBV6-5 and TRBJ2-3; 9 bases line up with TRBD1. Germline trimming cut 6 bases from V and 6 bases from J; bases unmatched to any gene: 4. CDR1 is MNHEY and CDR2 is SVGAGI in the germline V gene. This CDR3 contains 13 residues. As DNA, the CDR3 is TGTGCCAGCAGGGACAGGGGATTCGATACGCAGTATTTT. Translated, it gives CASRDRGFDTQYF.

The J gene is TRBJ2-1, the V gene TRBV5-4, with TRBD2 matching 16 bases. V lost 4 bases to trimming and J lost 0 bases; unmatched junction nucleotides: 7. The CDR3 totals 19 residues. CDR1 and CDR2 from the germline V gene are SGHNT and YYREEE (reference sequence). The CDR3, as DNA: TGTGCCAGCAGCGGGGGGGGACTAGCGGGAGGGAGCTCCTACAATGAGCAGTTCTTC. Amino acids: CASSGGGLAGGSSYNEQFF.

CDR3 sequence: CASSQEVTDIDYEQYF. CDR3 nucleotides: TGCGCCAGCAGCCAAGAAGTAACAGACATAGACTACGAGCAGTACTTC. The chain has TRBV4-3 and TRBJ2-7; D ambiguous. V was pared by 0 bases and J by 3 bases, with 15 bases between. The CDR3 is made up of 16 amino acids. Germline V gene data show CDR1 as LGHNA and CDR2 as YSLEER.

The V call is TRBV2, the J call TRBJ1-2, with a weak D call TRBD1 (6 bases). Germline values: CDR1 SNHLY, CDR2 FYNNEI. Deletions cut 6 bases from V and 6 bases from J, with 14 bases between. This CDR3 has 13 residues. This CDR3 reads CASSDRSSNGYTF. CDR3 nucleotide sequence: TGTGCCAGCAGCGACAGGTCTTCGAATGGCTACACCTTC.

The chain employs TRBV7-9 and TRBJ1-1; no clear D. The CDR3 is made up of 14 amino acids. Trimming pared 5 bases from V and 1 base from J, leaving 11 bases between. Germline V gene data show CDR1 as SEHNR and CDR2 as FQNEAQ (reference sequence). CDR3 protein: CASSDTRENTEAFF. The CDR3 bases are TGTGCCAGCAGCGACACTCGGGAGAACACTGAAGCTTTCTTT.

This chain connects TRBV15 to TRBJ2-7; D remains unclear. CDR1 and CDR2 (germline): LNHNV, YYDKDF (reference sequence). This CDR3 region has 14 residues. V was trimmed by 1 base and J by 0 bases, leaving 7 bases between them. The CDR3 reads CATSRVGSSYEQYF. As DNA, the CDR3 is TGTGCCACCAGCAGAGTTGGCAGCTCCTACGAGCAGTACTTC.

V gene TRBV28 combines with J gene TRBJ1-1; TRBD1 matches at 7 bases. The CDR3 has 13 residues. CDR1 and CDR2 from the germline V gene are MDHEN and SYDVKM. CDR3 DNA sequence: TGTGCTGTTGACAGGGTCGTAGGGACTGAAGCTTTCTTT. Protein sequence: CAVDRVVGTEAFF.

The gene calls are TRBV19 and TRBJ1-4; D unclear. The CDR3 is 14 residues long. Trimming shortened V by 3 bases and J by 5 bases, and 10 bases separated the two germline ends. Germline lookup yields CDR1 LNHDA and CDR2 SQIVND (reference sequence). CDR3 residues: CASSMRDGNEKLFF. CDR3 DNA: TGTGCCAGTAGTATGAGGGATGGGAATGAAAAACTGTTTTTT.

The V call is TRBV6-6, the J call TRBJ2-7, with 7 bases lining up with TRBD1. Looked up from germline, CDR1 is MNHNY and CDR2 is SVGAGI (reference sequence). Unmatched junction bases numbered 5, after V lost 0 bases and J lost 0 bases. The CDR3 consists of 16 residues. The CDR3 nucleotides read TGTGCCAGCAGTTACTCTTTTGACAGGGCCTCCTACGAGCAGTACTTC. As protein: CASSYSFDRASYEQYF.

The V gene is TRBV28, the J gene TRBJ1-5; D may be TRBD1 (5 bases). Trimming stripped 3 bases from V and 7 bases from J, with 19 bases between. CDR1 is MDHEN and CDR2 is SYDVKM in the germline V gene. The CDR3 runs 16 residues. CDR3 protein: CASSFEGRVTKQPQHF. In DNA, the CDR3 is TGTGCCAGCAGTTTCGAAGGCAGGGTTACAAAACAGCCCCAGCATTTT.

This clone appeared a single time. The V and J genes are TRBV4-3 and TRBJ2-1; the match to TRBD2 covers 7 bases. Germline-derived CDR1 and CDR2 are LGHNA and YSLEER. Trimming cost V 0 bases and J 2 bases; bases outside gene matches: 10. The CDR3 extends over 18 amino acids. Written as DNA, the CDR3 is TGCGCCAGCAGCCAAGACGCTTCTGCTAGCGGAGCCTACAATGAGCAGTTCTTC. Protein: CASSQDASASGAYNEQFF.

The rearrangement uses TRBV29-1 and TRBJ2-1, with TRBD2 identical over 7 bases. This CDR3 contains 14 residues. Germline V lookup: CDR1 SQVTM, CDR2 ANQGSEA. Trimming cost V 6 bases and J 0 bases; bases outside gene matches: 5. The CDR3 sequence: CSVPWGGSYNEQFF. The CDR3 DNA is TGCAGCGTCCCGTGGGGGGGCTCCTACAATGAGCAGTTCTTC.

The chain has TRBV10-2 and TRBJ1-5; D call uncertain. Per germline, CDR1 WSHSY and CDR2 SAAADI. V lost 3 bases, J lost 9 bases, and 12 bases lay in between. This CDR3 is built from 13 residues. The CDR3 DNA is TGCGCCAGCAGTGATAGCGGGTTGGGGCCCCAGCATTTT. The encoded protein is CASSDSGLGPQHF.

This rearrangement joins TRBV6-2 or TRBV6-3 to TRBJ2-7; D ambiguous. Germline V gene data show CDR1 as MNHEY and CDR2 as SVGEGT. The CDR3 consists of 11 residues. Trimming left V 2 bases short and J 5 bases short, with 4 bases between. CDR3 loop: CASSYVNEQYF. CDR3 coding DNA: TGTGCCAGCAGTTACGTTAACGAGCAGTACTTC.

The chain links TRBV14 to TRBJ2-1, with TRBD2 matching 10 bases. The CDR3 length is 15 residues. With 0 bases clipped from V and 9 bases from J, the junction kept 5 bases outside the gene matches. Germline CDR1 reads SGHDN; CDR2 reads FVKESK. CDR3 in amino acids: CASSQDVAGGGEQFF. The CDR3 DNA reads as TGTGCCAGCAGCCAAGATGTAGCGGGAGGTGGTGAGCAGTTCTTC. The entire variable domain, with the rest obtained from reference TRBV14 and TRBJ2-1, is as follows: EAGVTQFPSHSVIEKGQTVTLRCDPISGHDNLYWYRRVMGKEIKFLLHFVKESKQDESGMPNNRFLAERTGGTYSTLKVQPAELEDSGVYFCASSQDVAGGGEQFFGPGTRLTVL.

The chain is built from TRBV27 and TRBJ2-7; D is perhaps TRBD1 (5 bases). Trimming left V 6 bases short and J 2 bases short, with 17 bases between. The CDR3 has 15 residues. Germline CDR1 is MNHEY and CDR2 is SMNVEV (reference sequence). The CDR3 region is CASSPEGVPPYEQYF. As DNA, the CDR3 is TGTGCCAGCAGCCCGGAAGGGGTCCCTCCCTACGAGCAGTACTTC.

This clone has a single count. The chain couples TRBV19 to TRBJ1-2; 9 bases align to TRBD1. V lost 8 bases and J lost 5; bases outside the gene matches: 9. Germline CDR1 LNHDA, CDR2 SQIVND (reference sequence). The CDR3 loop spans 14 amino acids. The CDR3 is CASDNRGRRYGYTF. The DNA for the CDR3 is TGTGCCAGTGATAACAGGGGGCGCCGGTATGGCTACACCTTC.

The rearrangement joins TRBV12-3 or TRBV12-4 to TRBJ2-2, with a weak D call TRBD1 (6 bases). This CDR3 spans 13 amino acids. The ends were cut back, 8 bases at V and 3 bases at J, with 10 bases in the middle. The CDR3 spells CASGYRDTGELFF. The CDR3 nucleotides are TGTGCCAGCGGATACAGGGACACCGGGGAGCTGTTTTTT.

This clone has a single count. The V call is TRBV9, the J call TRBJ2-3, with D hard to call. Germline V gives CDR1 SGDLS, CDR2 YYNGEE. Trimming pared 0 bases from V and 3 bases from J, leaving 8 bases between. The CDR3 covers 14 residues. CDR3 nucleotides: TGTGCCAGCAGCGTAGGTTTAGATACAGATACGCAGTATTTT. It specifies CASSVGLDTDTQYF. Full variable domain (remainder filled in from reference TRBV9 and TRBJ2-3): DSGVTQTPKHLITATGQRVTLRCSPRSGDLSVYWYQQSLDQGLQFLIQYYNGEERAKGNILERFSAQQFPDLHSELNLSSLELGDSALYFCASSVGLDTDTQYFGPGTRLTVL.

This clone has just one count. This chain uses TRBV18 with TRBJ2-7; 7 nucleotides align to TRBD1. CDR1 is KGHSH and CDR2 is LQKENI in the germline V gene. The ends lost 3 bases at V and 3 bases at J; junction bases unmatched: 20. The CDR3 sequence is 19 residues long. The CDR3 DNA sequence: TGTGCCAGCTCACCCTCCGGGACAGAGACCCTTGGGCCGGGCTACGAGCAGTACTTC. Residues: CASSPSGTETLGPGYEQYF.

The chain uses TRBV4-1 and TRBJ1-5; perhaps TRBD1 as D (5 bases). Germline-derived CDR1 and CDR2 are MGHRA and YSYEKL. Trimming stripped 2 bases from V and 2 bases from J, with 16 bases between. This CDR3 comprises 17 residues. In DNA, the CDR3 is TGCGCCAGCAGCCAATACATCAGGGTGTTGGGCAATCAGCCCCAGCATTTT. It codes for CASSQYIRVLGNQPQHF.

The chain recombines TRBV14 with TRBJ1-5, with 7 nucleotides matching TRBD1. The V segment lost 4 bases and the J segment 3 bases; nucleotides outside the gene matches: 9. The CDR3 is made up of 16 amino acids. Looked up from germline, CDR1 is SGHDN and CDR2 is FVKESK. For the CDR3, the DNA is TGTGCCAGCAGCCTCCTGACAGGGCCCACCAATCAGCCCCAGCATTTT. This gives the protein CASSLLTGPTNQPQHF.

CDR3 loop: CASSVGQPYSGANVLTF. The CDR3 coding sequence is TGTGCCAGCAGCGTGGGACAGCCCTACTCTGGGGCCAACGTCCTGACTTTC. The rearrangement joins TRBV9 to TRBJ2-6; 7 bases align to TRBD1. From germline, CDR1 is SGDLS and CDR2 YYNGEE. This CDR3 has 17 amino acids. J gave up 0 bases and V 2 bases, and 5 bases lay outside the gene matches.